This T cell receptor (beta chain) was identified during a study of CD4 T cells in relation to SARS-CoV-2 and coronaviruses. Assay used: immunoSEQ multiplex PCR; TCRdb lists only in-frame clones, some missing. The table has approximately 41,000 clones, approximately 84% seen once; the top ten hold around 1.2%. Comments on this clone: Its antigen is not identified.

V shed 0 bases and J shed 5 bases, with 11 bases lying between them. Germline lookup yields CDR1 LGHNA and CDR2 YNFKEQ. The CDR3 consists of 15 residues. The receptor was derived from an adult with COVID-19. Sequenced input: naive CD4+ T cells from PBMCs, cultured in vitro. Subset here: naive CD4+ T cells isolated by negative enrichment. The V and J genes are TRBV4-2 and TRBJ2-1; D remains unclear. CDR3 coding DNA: TGTGCCAGCAGCCAAGAAAGGTCGCGGAACAATGAGCAGTTCTTC. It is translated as CASSQERSRNNEQFF.